The 2 T cell receptor beta chains below all came from one sample that was sequenced in a study of Ad26.COV2.S vaccination and SARS-CoV-2 variants. Stated treatment: some 20 received Ad26.COV2.S at low or high dose, single or two shots; about 5 received placebo; per-sample allocation not given. Sampling occurred on day 63 after the first vaccine or placebo injection. The protocol was immunoSEQ multiplex PCR, while the TCRdb copy is restricted to in-frame clones and leaves out a portion. The sample consists of 350,000 to 450,000 clones, approximately 92% of them appearing once. This material consisted of peripheral blood, taken in a trial of Ad26.COV2.S vaccine versus placebo. The origin of the receptors is a person aged 18-65 years who received the Ad26.COV2.S COVID-19 vaccine or a placebo.

The chain uses TRBV2 and TRBJ2-1; 11 bases agree with TRBD2. Per germline, CDR1 SNHLY and CDR2 FYNNEI. This CDR3 has 13 residues. Trimming took 6 bases from V and 12 from J; bases not matched to a gene: 7. CDR3 protein: CASRVAGGLRQFF. CDR3 nucleotide sequence: TGTGCCAGCAGGGTAGCGGGGGGGCTTCGGCAGTTCTTC.

The V and J genes are TRBV19 and TRBJ1-3; no firm D call. Germline V CDR1 and CDR2: LNHDA, SQIVND (reference sequence). The CDR3 is 14 residues long. V was trimmed by 6 bases and J by 0 bases, leaving 9 bases between them. The CDR3 sequence is CASSLGSSGNTIYF. DNA of the CDR3: TGTGCCAGTAGCCTCGGTAGCTCTGGAAACACCATATATTTT.